The T cell receptor (beta chain) described here comes from a study of OX40 agonist ivuxolimab in advanced cancers. Across the whole study: With ivuxolimab, an agonistic anti-OX40 (CD134) antibody, patients were treated. Earlier anti-PD-1, anti-PD-L1 or anti-CTLA-4 therapy was permitted; about 44% had received some. Findings and caveats of the study: CD8+ T cells showed, on average, more clonal expansion than CD4+ cells. In a subset of nonresponders, normalized T-cell clonal expansion was also low.

With respect to this clone: What it recognizes is unknown.

CDR3 length: 15 amino acids. V was clipped by 6 bases and J by 1 base, with 15 bases between them. Germline lookup yields CDR1 LNHDA and CDR2 SQIVND (reference sequence). Sequencing used immunoSEQ multiplex PCR; TCRdb keeps in-frame clones, though not all of them. The sample contains approximately 110,000 clones, less than 95% of which appear only once. The V and J genes are TRBV19 and TRBJ1-1; D possibly corresponds to TRBD1 (5 bases). This sequence originates from an adult with an advanced solid tumor such as melanoma, head and neck, liver or kidney cancer. This material consisted of CD4+ or CD8+ T cells sorted from blood, taken in a trial of the OX40 agonist ivuxolimab. In DNA form, the CDR3 reads TGTGCCAGTAGCCCGGGACTACTCAAGAACACTGAAGCTTTCTTT. It specifies CASSPGLLKNTEAFF.